This T cell receptor (beta chain) derives from a study of T cells expressing NK-cell markers. In the study overall: One of eight sequenced donors was HCMV-seronegative; the other seven were seropositive.

The authors generated TCR beta cDNA through 5'RACE template switching with UMIs. One entry per CDR3 protein, without DNA, is what TCRdb gives after re-calling the 5' RACE reads. This sample carries roughly 23,000 distinct CDR3 sequences, with around 60% going to the ten biggest clones. Germline CDR1 DFQATT, CDR2 SNEGSKA (reference sequence). The CDR3 extends over 15 amino acids. The chain recombines TRBV20-1 with TRBJ2-3; the TCRdb D gene call, TRBD2, has no DNA to confirm it. The receptor comes from a man aged 18-69 years in good health. The material sequenced was blood T cells: a sorted CD56 or NKG2C T cell subset, CD4+ or CD8+ T cells, or bulk PBMC T cells (not recorded which). The CDR3 region is CSAQGLAGSTDTQYF.